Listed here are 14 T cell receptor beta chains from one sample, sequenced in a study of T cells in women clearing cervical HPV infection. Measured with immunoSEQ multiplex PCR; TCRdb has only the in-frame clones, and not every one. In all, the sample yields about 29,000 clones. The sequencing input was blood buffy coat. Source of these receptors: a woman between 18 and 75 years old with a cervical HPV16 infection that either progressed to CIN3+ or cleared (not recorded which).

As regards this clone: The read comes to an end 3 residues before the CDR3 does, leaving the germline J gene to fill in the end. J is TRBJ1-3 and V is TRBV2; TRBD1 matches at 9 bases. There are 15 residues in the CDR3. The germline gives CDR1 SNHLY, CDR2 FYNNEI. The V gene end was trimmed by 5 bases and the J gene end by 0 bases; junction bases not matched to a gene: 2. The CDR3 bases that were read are TGTGCCAGCAGTTGGGACAGGGTCTCTGGAAACACC. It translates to CASSWDRVSGNT. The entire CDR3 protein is CASSWDRVSGNTIYF.

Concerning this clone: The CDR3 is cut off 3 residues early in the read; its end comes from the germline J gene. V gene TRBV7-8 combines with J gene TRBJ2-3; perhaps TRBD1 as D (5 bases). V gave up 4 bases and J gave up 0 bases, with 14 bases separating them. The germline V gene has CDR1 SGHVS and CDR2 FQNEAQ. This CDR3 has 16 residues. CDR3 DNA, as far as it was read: TGTGCCAGCAGCTCCGCTAGGGGAAAAAGCACAGATACG. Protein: CASSSARGKSTDT. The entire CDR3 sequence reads CASSSARGKSTDTQYF.

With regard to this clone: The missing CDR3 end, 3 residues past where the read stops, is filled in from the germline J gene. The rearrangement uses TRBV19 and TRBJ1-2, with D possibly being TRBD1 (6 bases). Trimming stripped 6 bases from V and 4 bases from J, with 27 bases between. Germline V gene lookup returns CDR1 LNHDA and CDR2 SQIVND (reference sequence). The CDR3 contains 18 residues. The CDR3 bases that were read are TGTGCCAGTAGAGCCCACGTTCATACAGGGCCCCGTGGCTATGGC. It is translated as CASRAHVHTGPRGYG. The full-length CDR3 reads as CASRAHVHTGPRGYGYTF. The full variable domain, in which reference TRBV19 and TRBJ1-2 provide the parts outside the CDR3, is DGGITQSPKYLFRKEGQNVTLSCEQNLNHDAMYWYRQDPGQGLRLIYYSQIVNDFQKGDIAEGYSVSREKKESFPLTVTSAQKNPTAFYLCASRAHVHTGPRGYGYTFGSGTRLTVV.

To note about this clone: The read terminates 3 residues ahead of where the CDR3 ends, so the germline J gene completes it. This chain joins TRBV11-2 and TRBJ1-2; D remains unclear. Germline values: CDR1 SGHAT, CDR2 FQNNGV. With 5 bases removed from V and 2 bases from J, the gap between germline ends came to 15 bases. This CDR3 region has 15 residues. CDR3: CASSDIKGQNYGYTF. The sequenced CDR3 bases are TGTGCCAGCAGCGATATAAAAGGGCAGAACTATGGC. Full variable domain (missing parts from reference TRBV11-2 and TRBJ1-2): EAGVAQSPRYKIIEKRQSVAFWCNPISGHATLYWYQQILGQGPKLLIQFQNNGVVDDSQLPKDRFSAERLKGVDSTLKIQPAKLEDSAVYLCASSDIKGQNYGYTFGSGTRLTVV.

Incomplete CDR3 DNA: TGTGCCAGCAGTCCCGGGGGGAGGGCCTACGAG. This translates into CASSPGGRAYE. The complete CDR3 sequence is CASSPGGRAYEQYF. The chain couples TRBV12-3 or TRBV12-4 to TRBJ2-7; 7 bases align to TRBD2. The CDR3 extends 3 residues past the end of the read, so its final part is completed from the germline J gene. This CDR3 spans 14 amino acids. V shed 5 bases and J 2 bases; nucleotides not matched to a gene: 6.

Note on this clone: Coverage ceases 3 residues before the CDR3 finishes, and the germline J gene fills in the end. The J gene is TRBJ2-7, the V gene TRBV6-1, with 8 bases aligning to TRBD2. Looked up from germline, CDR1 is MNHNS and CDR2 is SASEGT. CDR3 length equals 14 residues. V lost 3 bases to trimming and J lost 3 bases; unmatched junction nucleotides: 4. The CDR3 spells CASSERGALYEQYF. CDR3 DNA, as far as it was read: TGTGCCAGCAGTGAGCGGGGGGCCCTCTACGAG.

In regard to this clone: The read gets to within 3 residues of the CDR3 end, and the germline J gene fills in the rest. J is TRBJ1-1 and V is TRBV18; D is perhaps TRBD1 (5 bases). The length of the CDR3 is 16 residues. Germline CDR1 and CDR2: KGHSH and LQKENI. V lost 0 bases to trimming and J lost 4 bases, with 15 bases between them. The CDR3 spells CASSPPNTGGGTEAFF. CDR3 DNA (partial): TGTGCCAGCTCACCACCGAACACAGGAGGAGGCACTGAA. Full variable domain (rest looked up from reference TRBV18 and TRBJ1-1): NAGVMQNPRHLVRRRGQEARLRCSPMKGHSHVYWYRQLPEEGLKFMVYLQKENIIDESGMPKERFSAEFPKEGPSILRIQQVVRGDSAAYFCASSPPNTGGGTEAFFGQGTRLTVV.

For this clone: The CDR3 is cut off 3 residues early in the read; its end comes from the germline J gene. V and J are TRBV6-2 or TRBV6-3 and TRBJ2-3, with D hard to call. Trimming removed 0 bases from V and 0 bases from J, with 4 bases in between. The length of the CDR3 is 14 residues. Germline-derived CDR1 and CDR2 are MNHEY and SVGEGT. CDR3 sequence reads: CASSYSTSTDTQYF. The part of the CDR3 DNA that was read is TGTGCCAGCAGTTACTCGACTAGCACAGATACG.

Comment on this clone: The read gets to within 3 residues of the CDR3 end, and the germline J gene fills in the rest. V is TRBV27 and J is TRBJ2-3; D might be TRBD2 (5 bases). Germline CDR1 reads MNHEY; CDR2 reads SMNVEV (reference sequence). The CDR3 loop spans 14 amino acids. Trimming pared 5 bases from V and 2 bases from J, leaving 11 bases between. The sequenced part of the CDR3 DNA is TGTGCCAGCAGTCTCGTAGCGACCACAGATACG. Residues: CASSLVATTDT. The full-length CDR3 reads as CASSLVATTDTQYF.

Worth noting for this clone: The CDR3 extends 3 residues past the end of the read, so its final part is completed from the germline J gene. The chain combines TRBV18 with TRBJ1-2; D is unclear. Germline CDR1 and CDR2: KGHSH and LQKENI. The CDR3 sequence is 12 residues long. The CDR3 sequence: CASSPEGYDYTF. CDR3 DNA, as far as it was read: TGTGCCAGCTCACCAGAGGGCTACGAC.

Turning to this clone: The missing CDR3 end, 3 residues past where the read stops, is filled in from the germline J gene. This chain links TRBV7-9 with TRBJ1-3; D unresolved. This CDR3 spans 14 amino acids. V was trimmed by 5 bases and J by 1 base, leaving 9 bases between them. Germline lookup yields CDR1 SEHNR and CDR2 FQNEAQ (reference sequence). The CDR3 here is CASSPSVSGNTIYF. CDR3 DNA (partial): TGTGCCAGCAGCCCCAGCGTTTCTGGAAACACC.

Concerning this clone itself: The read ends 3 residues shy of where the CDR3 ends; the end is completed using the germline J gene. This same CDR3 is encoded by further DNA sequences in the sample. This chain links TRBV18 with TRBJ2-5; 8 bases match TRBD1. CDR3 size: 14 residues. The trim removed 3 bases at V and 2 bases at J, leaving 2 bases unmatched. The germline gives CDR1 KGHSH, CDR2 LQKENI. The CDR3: CASSPDRAQETQYF. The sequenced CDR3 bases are TGTGCCAGCTCACCGGACAGGGCACAAGAGACC.

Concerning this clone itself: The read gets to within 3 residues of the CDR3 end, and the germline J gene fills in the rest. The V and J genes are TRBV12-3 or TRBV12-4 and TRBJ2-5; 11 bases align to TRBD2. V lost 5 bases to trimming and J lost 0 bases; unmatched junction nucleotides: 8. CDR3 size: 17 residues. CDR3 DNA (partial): TGTGCCAGCAGTACAACCCCGACTAGCGGGGACCAAGAGACC. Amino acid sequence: CASSTTPTSGDQET. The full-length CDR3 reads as CASSTTPTSGDQETQYF.

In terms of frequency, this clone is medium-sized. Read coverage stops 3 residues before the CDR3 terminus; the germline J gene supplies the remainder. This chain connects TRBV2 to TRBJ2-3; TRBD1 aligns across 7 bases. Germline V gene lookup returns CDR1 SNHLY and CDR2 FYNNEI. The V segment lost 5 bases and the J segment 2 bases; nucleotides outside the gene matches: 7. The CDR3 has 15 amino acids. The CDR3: CASSRGLFHTDTQYF. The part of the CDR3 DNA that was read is TGTGCCAGCAGTAGGGGGCTCTTCCACACAGATACG.